One sample yielded the 26 T cell receptor beta chains listed below, sequenced in a study of blood T cell repertoires in COVID-19. Assay used: immunoSEQ multiplex PCR; TCRdb lists only in-frame clones, some missing. Here the sample spans 400,000 to 500,000 clones, 70% to 90% being singletons. The material sequenced was PBMCs or T cells enriched from blood (not recorded which). Receptors originate from a woman aged 18-29 years who had been exposed to COVID-19.

This chain links TRBV6-6 with TRBJ2-7; 7 bases match TRBD2. Trimming removed 5 bases from V and 6 bases from J; junction bases left unmatched: 19. The CDR3 has 17 amino acids. Germline CDR1 reads MNHNY; CDR2 reads SVGAGI (reference sequence). This CDR3 reads CASSRLLLGGSIVEQYF. Here the CDR3 DNA reads TGTGCCAGCAGTCGTCTATTACTGGGCGGGAGTATTGTCGAGCAGTACTTC.

This chain connects TRBV15 to TRBJ1-1; D gene ambiguous. Germline V CDR1 and CDR2: LNHNV, YYDKDF (reference sequence). The CDR3 length is 16 residues. V was cut by 1 base and J by 0 bases, with 12 bases left in between. The chain's CDR3 is CATSRVLSSVNTEAFF. In DNA form, the CDR3 reads TGTGCCACCAGCAGAGTATTGTCTTCCGTGAACACTGAAGCTTTCTTT. The full variable domain, its missing parts supplied by reference TRBV15 and TRBJ1-1, is DAMVIQNPRYQVTQFGKPVTLSCSQTLNHNVMYWYQQKSSQAPKLLFHYYDKDFNNEADTPDNFQSRRPNTSFCFLDIRSPGLGDTAMYLCATSRVLSSVNTEAFFGQGTRLTVV.

This CDR3 reads CASSVPGQPQHF. CDR3 DNA: TGTGCCAGCAGCGTTCCGGGTCAGCCCCAGCATTTT. The rearrangement joins TRBV28 to TRBJ1-5, with no clear D. Between the trimmed V and J ends, which lost 6 bases and 6 bases, there was a span of 9 bases. CDR3 size: 12 residues. Germline V gene sequence: CDR1 MDHEN, CDR2 SYDVKM.

This chain connects TRBV4-3 to TRBJ1-2, with 7 positions matching TRBD1. The CDR3 sequence is 18 residues long. V shed 0 bases, J shed 6 bases, and the junction held 16 bases outside the gene matches. The germline gives CDR1 LGHNA, CDR2 YSLEER. For the CDR3, the DNA is TGCGCCAGCAGCCAAGATCTTCTGACAGGGAGGAATGTGGATGGCTACACCTTC. Protein: CASSQDLLTGRNVDGYTF.

V and J are TRBV5-1 and TRBJ1-5, with 9 bases lining up with TRBD1. The CDR3 has 14 residues. The J segment lost 5 bases and the V segment lost 3 bases, leaving 3 bases of the junction unmatched. The germline gives CDR1 SGHRS, CDR2 YFSETQ. CDR3 sequence: CASSYRTGDQPQHF. CDR3 DNA: TGCGCCAGCAGCTACCGGACAGGGGATCAGCCCCAGCATTTT.

This chain uses TRBV28 with TRBJ2-7; 7 bases agree with TRBD1. The germline V gene encodes CDR1 MDHEN and CDR2 SYDVKM. V lost 3 bases, J lost 5 bases, and 10 bases stayed unmatched. CDR3 length: 15 amino acids. In DNA form, the CDR3 reads TGTGCCAGCAGTTTGCCACTACAGGGGATCCACGAGCAGTACTTC. It translates to CASSLPLQGIHEQYF.

The V gene is TRBV5-4, the J gene TRBJ2-6, with D possibly TRBD2 on 6 matching bases. The CDR3 spans 18 residues. Germline-derived CDR1 and CDR2 are SGHNT and YYREEE (reference sequence). The V end was cut by 4 bases, the J end by 0 bases, with 17 bases between. The CDR3 DNA follows: TGTGCCAGCAGCCCGGCTGGGGGGTTGAGCTCTGGGGCCAACGTCCTGACTTTC. Translated: CASSPAGGLSSGANVLTF.

This chain links TRBV29-1 with TRBJ2-7; D may be TRBD1 (6 bases). The length of the CDR3 is 15 residues. Germline values: CDR1 SQVTM, CDR2 ANQGSEA. Trimming pared 2 bases from V and 2 bases from J, leaving 16 bases between. As DNA, the CDR3 is TGCAGCGTTGAATGGGTAAGCAGGGGCACCTACGAGCAGTACTTC. Protein product: CSVEWVSRGTYEQYF.

The V gene is TRBV6-5, the J gene TRBJ1-5, with D unresolved. This CDR3 comprises 15 residues. V gave up 5 bases and J gave up 7 bases, with 18 bases separating them. The V gene's germline CDR1 is MNHEY and CDR2 SVGAGI. The CDR3 coding sequence is TGTGCCAGCAGTAAATACACCGGAGAGGTGCAGCCCCAGCATTTT. It is translated as CASSKYTGEVQPQHF.

The V gene is TRBV5-5, the J gene TRBJ2-7, with 10 bases aligning to TRBD1. V lost 6 bases and J lost 2; bases outside the gene matches: 8. The CDR3 loop spans 15 amino acids. CDR1 and CDR2 from the germline V gene are SGHKS and YYEKEE (reference sequence). The CDR3 DNA sequence: TGTGCCAGCAACATAGGGACAGGGGCTGCCTACGAGCAGTACTTC. This translates into CASNIGTGAAYEQYF.

The rearrangement uses TRBV3-1 (or the pseudogene TRBV3-2) and TRBJ2-7, with TRBD2 as a possible D gene (6 bases). V shed 4 bases and J shed 0 bases, with 19 bases lying between them. The CDR3 consists of 17 residues. CDR1 and CDR2 from the germline V gene are LGHDT and YNNKEL (reference sequence). CDR3 in DNA: TGTGCCAGCAGCCCCCGGGGTAGCGGTTCTGCCTCCTACGAGCAGTACTTC. This sequence encodes CASSPRGSGSASYEQYF.

This sequence joins TRBV11-3 and TRBJ1-2, with 10 bases fitting TRBD1. The CDR3 length is 16 residues. V was pared by 5 bases and J by 7 bases, with 13 bases of the junction left unmatched. CDR1 SGHNT and CDR2 YENEEA come from the germline V gene. This CDR3 is CASSRCLRQGAFGYTF. The DNA of the CDR3 is TGTGCCAGCAGCCGGTGTTTGCGACAGGGGGCCTTTGGCTACACCTTC.

The CDR3 bases are TGTGCCAGTAGTATAGCCAGTTCCAGAGGAGATACGCAGTATTTT. Its protein is CASSIASSRGDTQYF. The gene calls are TRBV19 and TRBJ2-3; unclear D gene. The CDR3 length is 15 residues. CDR1 and CDR2 from the germline V gene are LNHDA and SQIVND (reference sequence). V was clipped by 1 base and J by 5 bases, with 13 bases between them.

The chain employs TRBV14 and TRBJ2-5; TRBD2 matches 10 bases. The CDR3 spans 17 residues. The J segment lost 3 bases and the V segment lost 4 bases, leaving 11 bases of the junction unmatched. Germline assignment: CDR1 SGHDN and CDR2 FVKESK. The CDR3, as DNA: TGTGCCAGCAGCCCGTCGGGACTAGCGTTCACAAAAGAGACCCAGTACTTC. This sequence encodes CASSPSGLAFTKETQYF.

This clone was seen once. The chain links TRBV5-6 to TRBJ2-7; a possible D gene is TRBD2 (5 bases). V was shortened by 4 bases and J by 1 base, with 21 bases between the two germline ends. CDR1 SGHDT and CDR2 YYEEEE come from the germline V gene. This CDR3 has 17 residues. CDR3 nucleotides: TGTGCCAGCAGCCAACGTTGGGTGGGAGTTGTATCCTACGAGCAGTACTTC. The encoded protein is CASSQRWVGVVSYEQYF.

The chain couples TRBV5-1 to TRBJ2-7, with 15 positions matching TRBD2. The CDR3 extends over 16 amino acids. The germline gives CDR1 SGHRS, CDR2 YFSETQ. The V segment lost 4 bases and the J segment 4 bases; nucleotides outside the gene matches: 6. The CDR3 region has the DNA TGCGCCAGCAGCGCCGGGACTAGCGGGGGGAGTTACGAGCAGTACTTC. This gives the protein CASSAGTSGGSYEQYF.

The chain is built from TRBV6-1 and TRBJ2-7; 14 bases fit TRBD2. In germline, CDR1 is MNHNS, CDR2 SASEGT. With 1 base clipped from V and 6 bases from J, the junction kept 8 bases outside the gene matches. The CDR3 has 17 amino acids. CDR3 nucleotide sequence: TGTGCCAGCAGTGAAGTCCCGGGACTAGCGGGAGATGGCGAGCAGTACTTC. It specifies CASSEVPGLAGDGEQYF.

V and J are TRBV5-6 and TRBJ1-4; TRBD1 might be the D (5 bases). Per the germline V gene, CDR1 is SGHDT and CDR2 is YYEEEE. The CDR3 contains 14 residues. Trimming removed 0 bases at V and 6 bases at J, with 9 bases between. CDR3 in DNA: TGTGCCAGCAGCTTGGACAGGAGGGATGAAAAACTGTTTTTT. Its translation is CASSLDRRDEKLFF.

V usage is TRBV6-1 and J usage is TRBJ2-1; TRBD2 agrees at 8 bases. Germline loops: CDR1 MNHNS, CDR2 SASEGT. J lost 8 bases, V lost 2 bases, and 5 bases had no gene match. The CDR3 totals 14 residues. The DNA for the CDR3 is TGTGCCAGCAGTGAACTCGGGAGGGCCTATGAGCAGTTCTTC. Amino acids: CASSELGRAYEQFF.

The chain has TRBV28 and TRBJ1-6; D remains unclear. Deletions cut 5 bases from V and 10 bases from J, with 6 bases between. Germline V gives CDR1 MDHEN, CDR2 SYDVKM. CDR3 length equals 11 residues. The CDR3 sequence: CASSPGSPLHF. As DNA, the CDR3 is TGTGCCAGCAGTCCGGGATCACCCCTCCACTTT. The full variable domain, with the rest looked up from reference TRBV28 and TRBJ1-6, is DVKVTQSSRYLVKRTGEKVFLECVQDMDHENMFWYRQDPGLGLRLIYFSYDVKMKEKGDIPEGYSVSREKKERFSLILESASTNQTSMYLCASSPGSPLHFGNGTRLTVT.

This chain connects TRBV18 to TRBJ2-7, with D possibly matching TRBD2 (6 bases). Germline CDR1 is KGHSH and CDR2 is LQKENI. The V end lost 5 bases, the J end lost 3 bases, and 20 bases lay between the germline ends. The CDR3 runs to 16 residues. Here the CDR3 DNA reads TGTGCCAGCTCATCCGCCGGGACTGAATTTAGCTACGAGCAGTACTTC. Translated, it gives CASSSAGTEFSYEQYF.

This clone has a handful of counts. The rearrangement joins TRBV5-1 to TRBJ2-5; 10 nucleotides line up with TRBD1. J gave up 4 bases and V 1 base, and 7 bases lay outside the gene matches. The germline V gene has CDR1 SGHRS and CDR2 YFSETQ. CDR3 length equals 16 residues. The DNA for the CDR3 is TGCGCCAGCAGCTTGTCTGGGGGACAGGGGCTAGAGACCCAGTACTTC. This sequence encodes CASSLSGGQGLETQYF. Drawing the rest from reference TRBV5-1 and TRBJ2-5, the complete variable domain is KAGVTQTPRYLIKTRGQQVTLSCSPISGHRSVSWYQQTPGQGLQFLFEYFSETQRNKGNFPGRFSGRQFSNSRSEMNVSTLELGDSALYLCASSLSGGQGLETQYFGPGTRLLVL.

The chain uses TRBV11-2 and TRBJ2-1; the match to TRBD1 covers 8 bases. With V trimmed by 2 bases and J by 9 bases, 15 bases remained unmatched. The CDR3 is made up of 17 amino acids. Germline-derived CDR1 and CDR2 are SGHAT and FQNNGV. The CDR3 DNA is TGTGCCAGCAGCTTAAGTGCAGGGGGCGCCGGCGCTGGTGAGCAGTTCTTC. Translation: CASSLSAGGAGAGEQFF.

V is TRBV3-1 (or the pseudogene TRBV3-2) and J is TRBJ2-1; no reliable D call. The CDR3 has 13 residues. Germline CDR1 LGHDT, CDR2 YNNKEL (reference sequence). V was cut by 3 bases and J by 3 bases, with 6 bases left in between. CDR3 sequence reads: CASSHYLYNEQFF. CDR3 nucleotide sequence: TGTGCCAGCAGCCACTACCTCTACAATGAGCAGTTCTTC.

CDR3 in DNA: TGTGCCAGCAGCGTAGCTTCGGGCTCTGGAAACACCATATATTTT. Translation: CASSVASGSGNTIYF. This chain links TRBV9 with TRBJ1-3, with unresolved D. Trimming took off 0 bases at V and 0 bases at J, with 7 bases between the two ends. Germline lookup yields CDR1 SGDLS and CDR2 YYNGEE. This CDR3 has 15 amino acids.

In its sample, this clone was seen once. The chain links TRBV5-1 to TRBJ1-5; D ambiguous. The CDR3 is made up of 14 amino acids. Between the trimmed V and J ends, which lost 0 bases and 1 base, there was a span of 5 bases. The V gene's germline CDR1 is SGHRS and CDR2 YFSETQ. The CDR3 sequence: CASSLGGSNQPQHF. CDR3 DNA: TGCGCCAGCAGCTTGGGAGGGAGCAATCAGCCCCAGCATTTT. The entire variable domain, with the rest obtained from reference TRBV5-1 and TRBJ1-5, is as follows: KAGVTQTPRYLIKTRGQQVTLSCSPISGHRSVSWYQQTPGQGLQFLFEYFSETQRNKGNFPGRFSGRQFSNSRSEMNVSTLELGDSALYLCASSLGGSNQPQHFGDGTRLSIL.